These T cell receptor beta chains were read from a single sample in a study of T-cell memory formation after mild COVID-19. TCRdb passed the 5' RACE reads through MiXCR, listing each CDR3 protein once. This table has 500,000 to 600,000 distinct CDR3 sequences, 18% appearing once. Sequenced material: PBMCs or a T cell subset sorted from them (not recorded which). The receptors stem from an adult woman who had mild COVID-19 (a few samples of this study predate the infection). Cell type and time point are not known. The CDR3 runs from the conserved cysteine through the conserved F or W. D genes are given only for firm matches. Rows give clone size only sometimes, using once, few, many, or a class for an expanded clone.

clone_size	v_call	d_call	j_call	cdr3_aa	cdr3_nt
few	TRBV24-1	TRBD1	TRBJ2-5	CATSDLSTGEETQYF	TGTGCCACCAGTGATCTTTCGACAGGGGAAGAGACCCAGTACTTC
few	TRBV20-1	NA	TRBJ2-7	CSVRPAGGSAPHEQYF	TGCAGTGTTCGACCCGCTGGGGGCAGTGCCCCCCACGAGCAGTACTTC
few	TRBV20-1	NA	TRBJ2-5	CSVPGYWETQYF	TGCAGTGTCCCGGGCTATTGGGAGACCCAGTACTTC
NA	TRBV19	TRBD2	TRBJ2-5	CASSALPGLAEETQYF	TGTGCCAGTAGCGCCCTCCCGGGACTAGCGGAAGAGACCCAGTACTTC
few	TRBV19	TRBD1	TRBJ2-2	CASSPSYPDRENTGELFF	TGTGCCAGTAGTCCCTCCTATCCCGACAGGGAGAACACCGGGGAGCTGTTTTTT
few	TRBV4-1	NA	TRBJ2-2	CASSQVDTDTGELFF	TGCGCCAGCAGCCAAGTTGATACTGACACCGGGGAGCTGTTTTTT
many	TRBV5-1	TRBD2	TRBJ2-1	CASSPTSSGPYNEQFF	TGCGCCAGCAGCCCAACCTCTAGCGGGCCTTACAATGAGCAGTTCTTC
NA	TRBV5-4	TRBD1	TRBJ2-2	CASSRQGYTGELFF	TGTGCCAGCAGCCGACAGGGGTACACCGGGGAGCTGTTTTTT
few	TRBV7-7	TRBD1	TRBJ2-5	CASSLGAPTGGRETQYF	TGTGCTAGCAGCTTAGGTGCCCCAACAGGGGGTAGAGAGACCCAGTACTTC
few	TRBV12-3/TRBV12-4	NA	TRBJ2-2	CASSLSGVTGELFF	TGTGCCAGCAGTTTATCCGGGGTAACCGGGGAGCTGTTTTTT